This is a list of T cell receptor beta chains from one sample in a study of untreated major depressive disorder. Assay: immunoSEQ multiplex PCR; the TCRdb copy retains only in-frame clones and omits some. The sample lists tens of thousands of clones, about 93% occurring once. Source material: CD4+ T cells from PBMCs. Source of these receptors: a man younger than 40 in good health. CDR3s leave out the opening cysteine and the closing phenylalanine or tryptophan. Each record gives: J gene, V gene, CDR3 protein.

j_gene: TRBJ2-2; v_gene: TRBV7-7; CDR3aa: ASPGPNTGELF
j_gene: TRBJ1-2; v_gene: TRBV25-1; CDR3aa: ASSEGGHRTGDYGYT
j_gene: TRBJ1-3; v_gene: TRBV18; CDR3aa: ASSPSREDTIY
j_gene: TRBJ2-5; v_gene: TRBV18; CDR3aa: ASSPIYGETQY
j_gene: TRBJ2-7; v_gene: TRBV6-1; CDR3aa: ASSAGGVRPGEQY
j_gene: TRBJ2-3; v_gene: TRBV4-3; CDR3aa: ASSQEGYSRADTQY
j_gene: TRBJ1-2; v_gene: TRBV4-3; CDR3aa: ASSQQGYYGYT
j_gene: TRBJ1-1; v_gene: TRBV18; CDR3aa: ASSPAGMNTEAF
j_gene: TRBJ2-5; v_gene: TRBV4-1; CDR3aa: ASSQRAASGMLGETQY
j_gene: TRBJ2-5; v_gene: TRBV7-2; CDR3aa: ASSLMGGSQETQY
j_gene: TRBJ2-5; v_gene: TRBV5-1; CDR3aa: ASSLSRETQY
j_gene: TRBJ2-7; v_gene: TRBV5-1; CDR3aa: ASSITGIYEQY
j_gene: TRBJ1-4; v_gene: TRBV4-1; CDR3aa: ASSQDPGRGNEKLF
j_gene: TRBJ1-2; v_gene: TRBV6-1; CDR3aa: ASSEDRGVNYGYT
j_gene: TRBJ2-5; v_gene: TRBV7-6; CDR3aa: ASSSGTPQETQY
j_gene: TRBJ2-7; v_gene: TRBV4-2; CDR3aa: ASSLKGAGTSGLDSYEQY
j_gene: TRBJ2-3; v_gene: TRBV2; CDR3aa: ASSEWGLASPDTQY
j_gene: TRBJ1-2; v_gene: TRBV9; CDR3aa: ASSVVPRGGGGYGYT
j_gene: TRBJ2-5; v_gene: TRBV5-1; CDR3aa: ASSLGQTLYQETQY
j_gene: TRBJ2-3; v_gene: TRBV5-6; CDR3aa: ASSLPSGNTDTQY
j_gene: TRBJ1-1; v_gene: TRBV27; CDR3aa: ASSLSMGRGPNTEAF
j_gene: TRBJ1-2; v_gene: TRBV7-9; CDR3aa: ASSLEGGGYT
j_gene: TRBJ2-3; v_gene: TRBV29-1; CDR3aa: SVDPSGGGDTQY
j_gene: TRBJ1-1; v_gene: TRBV6-1; CDR3aa: ASRQEVVTEAF
j_gene: TRBJ1-5; v_gene: TRBV4-1; CDR3aa: ASSQPRLGSNQPQH
j_gene: TRBJ1-2; v_gene: TRBV4-1; CDR3aa: ASSQDQGINYGYT
j_gene: TRBJ1-1; v_gene: TRBV9; CDR3aa: ASSGTGGGNTEAF
j_gene: TRBJ1-5; v_gene: TRBV5-6; CDR3aa: ASSLLRGSNQPQH
j_gene: TRBJ1-2; v_gene: TRBV6-5; CDR3aa: ASRLGRYGYT
j_gene: TRBJ2-1; v_gene: TRBV5-1; CDR3aa: ASSLGTSGRSGEQF
j_gene: TRBJ1-2; v_gene: TRBV27; CDR3aa: ASSRRVDLYGYT
j_gene: TRBJ2-7; v_gene: TRBV18; CDR3aa: ASSPPAGTGSSYEQY